Below, 18 T cell receptor beta chains from the same sample are listed, as sequenced in a study of blood T cells in healthy people across ages. With a J-beta primer mix and a sample-barcoded 5' primer, a second PCR ran 7 to 11 cycles. TCRdb recomputed calls from the 5' RACE reads with MiXCR, one row per CDR3 protein. Altogether 1 million or so distinct CDR3 sequences are present, 40% to 45% being singletons, with the ten largest covering approximately 19%. The sequencing sample was made of blood. All receptors come from a woman aged 55-69 years in good health.

V gene TRBV2 combines with J gene TRBJ2-7; TRBD1 matches 9 bases. V lost 3 bases, J lost 3 bases, and 15 bases stayed unmatched. This CDR3 spans 18 amino acids. From germline, CDR1 is SNHLY and CDR2 FYNNEI. The DNA of the CDR3 is TGTGCCAGCAGTGAGGTAGGGACAGGGAAGAGGGTATACTACGAGCAGTACTTC. Residues: CASSEVGTGKRVYYEQYF.

This clonotype was seen many times. This sequence joins TRBV29-1 and TRBJ2-7, with TRBD2 identical over 7 bases. The J segment lost 3 bases and the V segment lost 4 bases, leaving 3 bases of the junction unmatched. CDR1 SQVTM and CDR2 ANQGSEA come from the germline V gene. This CDR3 is built from 12 residues. CDR3 residues: CSVVGGVYEQYF. Written as DNA, the CDR3 is TGCAGCGTTGTGGGAGGGGTCTACGAGCAGTACTTC.

The genes are TRBV28 and TRBJ2-3; D perhaps matches TRBD1 (6 bases). From germline, CDR1 is MDHEN and CDR2 SYDVKM. CDR3 length: 15 residues. Between the trimmed V and J ends, which lost 5 bases and 6 bases, there was a span of 18 bases. CDR3 bases: TGTGCCAGCAGTCGAACAGGGCCGGAAGGGGATACGCAGTATTTT. The encoded protein is CASSRTGPEGDTQYF.

With respect to this clonotype: This may come from a read error, since a much larger clone is one base off. This chain joins TRBV7-2 and TRBJ2-7; TRBD2 is a possible D gene (6 bases). The CDR3 is 16 amino acids. V lost 5 bases to trimming and J lost 4 bases, with 21 bases between them. Germline V gene sequence: CDR1 SGHTA, CDR2 FQGNSA. Written as DNA, the CDR3 is TGTGCCAGCAGCGCGGGTACTAGCACGAGAGGGTACGAGCAGTACTTC. Protein: CASSAGTSTRGYEQYF.

The V gene is TRBV5-6, the J gene TRBJ2-7, with TRBD1 identical over 7 bases. Germline assignment: CDR1 SGHDT and CDR2 YYEEEE. Trimming at V came to 0 bases and at J to 2 bases, leaving 5 bases not matched to a gene. The CDR3 is 15 amino acids. CDR3 amino acids: CASSLGQGMTYEQYF. The CDR3 region has the DNA TGTGCCAGCAGCTTGGGACAGGGAATGACCTACGAGCAGTACTTC.

The V call is TRBV20-1, the J call TRBJ2-7, with D uncertain. Trimming took 3 bases from V and 3 from J, leaving 12 bases between them. CDR3 size: 13 residues. Germline V gene lookup returns CDR1 DFQATT and CDR2 SNEGSKA (reference sequence). The CDR3 loop reads CSASRFGYYEQYF. As DNA, the CDR3 is TGCAGTGCTAGTAGATTTGGGTACTACGAGCAGTACTTC.

Only a few counts were recorded for this clonotype. The rearrangement links TRBV20-1 to TRBJ2-5, with TRBD2 matching over 8 bases. Gene TRBJ2-7 matches the end of the DNA better, so the J call may be wrong. The CDR3 is 15 residues long. Germline CDR1 and CDR2: DFQATT and SNEGSKA (reference sequence). The CDR3 spells CSARVPSGYTYEQYF. CDR3 coding DNA: TGCAGTGCTAGAGTCCCTAGCGGGTATACCTACGAGCAGTACTTC.

This clonotype was picked up a small number of times. This chain links TRBV5-1 with TRBJ2-1; tentatively, D is TRBD2 (6 bases). This CDR3 spans 16 amino acids. Trimming cost V 7 bases and J 1 base, with 18 bases left between them. The germline V gene has CDR1 SGHRS and CDR2 YFSETQ. The CDR3: CASGRISGGSYNEQFF. DNA for the CDR3: TGCGCCAGCGGCCGGATTAGCGGAGGGTCCTACAATGAGCAGTTCTTC.

The sample holds a few counts of this clonotype. The J gene is TRBJ2-5, the V gene TRBV6-5; 11 bases line up with TRBD2. From germline, CDR1 is MNHEY and CDR2 SVGAGI. V was clipped by 4 bases and J by 3 bases; unmatched bases: 13. The CDR3 consists of 18 residues. This CDR3 is CASSFPSLAGGIKETQYF. CDR3 nucleotides: TGTGCCAGCAGTTTCCCATCCCTAGCGGGAGGAATCAAAGAGACCCAGTACTTC.

The chain is built from TRBV27 and TRBJ1-2; D is undetermined. Germline assignment: CDR1 MNHEY and CDR2 SMNVEV (reference sequence). The ends were cut back, 3 bases at V and 5 bases at J, with 19 bases in the middle. This CDR3 contains 16 residues. As DNA, the CDR3 is TGTGCCAGCAGTTTTCGCAAAGCCTCTGTCCTATATGGCTACACCTTC. Translated: CASSFRKASVLYGYTF.

This clonotype appeared a few times. The chain is built from TRBV2 and TRBJ2-1, with no clear D. This CDR3 is built from 17 residues. Germline V gene lookup returns CDR1 SNHLY and CDR2 FYNNEI. The V and J ends lost 2 bases and 3 bases respectively, with 17 bases between them. CDR3: CASSEMVADTFYNEQFF. Written as DNA, the CDR3 is TGTGCCAGCAGTGAAATGGTAGCTGATACATTCTACAATGAGCAGTTCTTC.

This clonotype was detected only a few times. V usage is TRBV6-5 and J usage is TRBJ1-4; 7 positions match TRBD1. Looked up from germline, CDR1 is MNHEY and CDR2 is SVGAGI. The length of the CDR3 is 16 residues. The V gene end was trimmed by 2 bases and the J gene end by 8 bases; junction bases not matched to a gene: 11. The CDR3 loop is CASSYRVAGGREKLFF. The CDR3 nucleotides read TGTGCCAGCAGTTACCGGGTAGCAGGGGGACGCGAAAAACTGTTTTTT.

The chain is built from TRBV10-3 and TRBJ1-2; 10 nucleotides agree with TRBD1. Germline assignment: CDR1 ENHRY and CDR2 SYGVKD. The V and J ends lost 6 bases and 4 bases, in that order; junction bases with no gene match: 5. This CDR3 spans 14 amino acids. The CDR3 sequence: CAIRRQGARYGYTF. The CDR3 region has the DNA TGTGCCATCAGAAGACAGGGGGCGCGCTATGGCTACACCTTC.

The V and J genes are TRBV4-3 and TRBJ2-5; 9 nucleotides line up with TRBD1. This CDR3 comprises 15 residues. Trimming at V came to 3 bases and at J to 3 bases, leaving 5 bases not matched to a gene. Per the germline V gene, CDR1 is LGHNA and CDR2 is YSLEER. In DNA, the CDR3 is TGCGCCAGCAGCCACATCGGGGACAGGGAAGAGACCCAGTACTTC. Protein product: CASSHIGDREETQYF.

This clonotype has more than one count but fewer than ten. The chain joins TRBV15 to TRBJ1-6, with 7 positions matching TRBD1. The CDR3 extends over 15 amino acids. From germline, CDR1 is LNHNV and CDR2 YYDKDF (reference sequence). The trim removed 5 bases at V and 5 bases at J, leaving 6 bases unmatched. In DNA, the CDR3 is TGTGCCACCAGCGGACACAGGGGACATAATTCACCCCTCCACTTT. It is translated as CATSGHRGHNSPLHF.

This clonotype was seen more than once but under ten times. The V call is TRBV20-1, the J call TRBJ2-1, with a possible D match to TRBD2 (6 bases). The V end lost 4 bases, the J end lost 4 bases, and 17 bases lay between the germline ends. Per the germline V gene, CDR1 is DFQATT and CDR2 is SNEGSKA (reference sequence). CDR3 size: 15 residues. The CDR3 protein is CSATLGGIMYNEQFF. The CDR3 bases are TGCAGTGCTACCCTGGGCGGGATAATGTACAATGAGCAGTTCTTC.

Only a few counts were recorded for this clonotype. The V call is TRBV11-1, the J call TRBJ1-2; D ambiguous. The V and J ends lost 3 bases and 4 bases respectively, with 15 bases between them. CDR3 size: 15 residues. The germline gives CDR1 SGHAT, CDR2 FQDESV (reference sequence). This CDR3 is CASSLAGRMGYGYTF. Here the CDR3 DNA reads TGTGCCAGCAGCTTGGCAGGTCGGATGGGCTATGGCTACACCTTC.

The chain recombines TRBV7-8 with TRBJ2-1; D call uncertain. There are 13 residues in the CDR3. Germline-derived CDR1 and CDR2 are SGHVS and FQNEAQ. Trimming took 3 bases from V and 9 from J, leaving 12 bases between them. CDR3 protein: CASSFEDLGEQFF. CDR3 coding DNA: TGTGCCAGCAGCTTTGAGGATCTGGGTGAGCAGTTCTTC.